One sample yielded the 29 T cell receptor beta chains listed below, sequenced in a study of T cells after yellow fever vaccination (dated by TCRdb to about 2019). Receptors were amplified or captured by 5' RACE. Sequencing instrument: Illumina HiSeq 2500. In TCRdb, the public reads were trimmed at Q25 with fastp and aligned with MiXCR, with productive beta chains retained. Entries that share a CDR3 protein sequence are merged under the most common genes and DNA. The sample yields approximately 250,000 distinct CDR3 sequences; about 7% were counted once. The ten largest make up 1% to 1.2% of the sample. The label giving this sample's treatment or condition can be read as: live attenuated yellow fever vaccine strain. The sample consisted of CD4+ T cells sorted from PBMCs, taken on the day of the yellow fever booster vaccination. These receptors all come from a man between 25 and 39 years old who received the YFV17D yellow fever vaccine.

This clonotype was counted at least ten times. The chain couples TRBV7-2 to TRBJ2-5; D might be TRBD2 (6 bases). The germline V gene has CDR1 SGHTA and CDR2 FQGNSA. V was cut by 5 bases and J by 1 base, with 14 bases left in between. CDR3 length equals 15 residues. CDR3 sequence (DNA): TGTGCCAGCAGCCCCCGGTTTAGCGGCCAAGAGACCCAGTACTTC. Translating it yields CASSPRFSGQETQYF.

This clonotype was found many times. The chain links TRBV30 to TRBJ2-2; D gene ambiguous. This CDR3 has 13 residues. The V end lost 0 bases, the J end lost 6 bases, and 8 bases lay between the germline ends. From germline, CDR1 is GTSNPN and CDR2 SVGIG (reference sequence). CDR3 loop: CAWSVLWPGELFF. The CDR3 DNA reads TGTGCCTGGAGTGTACTCTGGCCCGGGGAGCTGTTTTTT.

This sequence joins TRBV6-2 or TRBV6-3 and TRBJ2-7; 8 nucleotides align to TRBD1. CDR1 is MNHEY and CDR2 is SVGEGT in the germline V gene. The J segment lost 3 bases and the V segment lost 6 bases, leaving 4 bases of the junction unmatched. This CDR3 region has 13 residues. The CDR3 nucleotides are TGTGCCAGCAGGGGACAGGCGGGCTACGAGCAGTACTTC. This codes for CASRGQAGYEQYF.

This clonotype occurred many times. The J gene is TRBJ2-2, the V gene TRBV7-8; 8 nucleotides agree with TRBD2. The CDR3 consists of 15 residues. J gave up 9 bases and V 4 bases, and 10 bases lay outside the gene matches. Germline V lookup: CDR1 SGHVS, CDR2 FQNEAQ. CDR3 sequence reads: CASSWGLGDLRELFF. The CDR3 bases are TGTGCCAGCAGCTGGGGACTAGGGGACCTCCGGGAGCTGTTTTTT.

Ten or more counts support this clonotype. This chain joins TRBV12-3 or TRBV12-4 and TRBJ2-2; no firm D call. The CDR3 is made up of 11 amino acids. V lost 8 bases and J lost 3, with 4 bases in between. CDR3 protein: CASYYTGELFF. DNA for the CDR3: TGTGCCAGCTATTACACCGGGGAGCTGTTTTTT.

The chain combines TRBV7-3 with TRBJ2-2, with 8 bases identical to TRBD1. In germline, CDR1 is SGHTA, CDR2 FQGTGA. V shed 5 bases, J shed 1 base, and the junction held 3 bases outside the gene matches. The CDR3 has 15 residues. CDR3 sequence: CASSHGQGNTGELFF. In nucleotides, the CDR3 is TGTGCCAGCAGCCATGGACAGGGGAACACCGGGGAGCTGTTTTTT. The variable domain in full, completed from reference TRBV7-3 and TRBJ2-2, reads GAGVSQTPSNKVTEKGKYVELRCDPISGHTALYWYRQSLGQGPEFLIYFQGTGAADDSGLPNDRFFAVRPEGSVSTLKIQRTERGDSAVYLCASSHGQGNTGELFFGEGSRLTVL.

This clonotype was counted a few times. The DNA of the CDR3 is TGTGCCAGCAGTGAAGATGCCTTAGGGGGCTCCTACAATGAGCAGTTCTTC. Translated, it gives CASSEDALGGSYNEQFF. This chain links TRBV2 with TRBJ2-1, with TRBD1 as a possible D gene (6 bases). V shed 1 base and J shed 0 bases, with 13 bases lying between them. Germline values: CDR1 SNHLY, CDR2 FYNNEI. The CDR3 has 17 residues.

V usage is TRBV6-1 and J usage is TRBJ2-7; D is undetermined. V was clipped by 5 bases and J by 2 bases, with 13 bases between them. Germline CDR1 is MNHNS and CDR2 is SASEGT. This CDR3 has 14 amino acids. CDR3 in DNA: TGTGCCAGCAGTACCATGCAGAACACCTACGAGCAGTACTTC. It codes for CASSTMQNTYEQYF.

The table lists this clonotype with many counts. This rearrangement joins TRBV11-2 to TRBJ2-1, with a weak D call TRBD2 (6 bases). The germline gives CDR1 SGHAT, CDR2 FQNNGV. The CDR3 sequence is 16 residues long. V was shortened by 5 bases and J by 0 bases, with 14 bases between the two germline ends. The CDR3 loop is CASSRNRAGSYNEQFF. CDR3 DNA: TGTGCCAGCAGCCGTAATCGAGCGGGCTCCTACAATGAGCAGTTCTTC.

This clonotype was observed at least ten times. The V call is TRBV5-6, the J call TRBJ1-2; the D is unclear. Per germline, CDR1 SGHDT and CDR2 YYEEEE. The CDR3 totals 12 residues. V shed 4 bases and J shed 2 bases, with 6 bases lying between them. As DNA, the CDR3 is TGTGCCAGCAGCGTCGCGAACTATGGCTACACCTTC. It codes for CASSVANYGYTF.

This clonotype was detected many times. V gene TRBV5-1 combines with J gene TRBJ2-1; D possibly corresponds to TRBD1 (6 bases). Germline CDR1 SGHRS, CDR2 YFSETQ. The CDR3 spans 15 residues. The V end lost 4 bases, the J end lost 4 bases, and 15 bases lay between the germline ends. The DNA of the CDR3 is TGCGCCAGCAGCGCCGACCAGGGGACGTACAATGAGCAGTTCTTC. It encodes CASSADQGTYNEQFF.

V gene TRBV7-9 combines with J gene TRBJ2-7; 7 bases map to TRBD1. The length of the CDR3 is 17 residues. Losses at the gene ends were 5 bases for V and 1 base for J; bases not matched to a gene: 14. The germline CDR1 and CDR2 sequences are SEHNR and FQNEAQ (reference sequence). CDR3 in amino acids: CASSPGLDRVMSYEQYF. CDR3 nucleotide sequence: TGTGCCAGCAGCCCCGGGCTCGACAGGGTCATGTCCTACGAGCAGTACTTC.

Many counts were recorded for this clonotype. J is TRBJ2-7 and V is TRBV6-5, with D perhaps matching TRBD2 (7 bases). V shed 0 bases and J shed 4 bases, with 13 bases lying between them. The CDR3 totals 15 residues. CDR1 is MNHEY and CDR2 is SVGAGI in the germline V gene. CDR3 region: CASSYSRGRGYEQYF. CDR3 bases: TGTGCCAGCAGTTACTCGAGAGGGAGGGGGTACGAGCAGTACTTC.

This clonotype has ten or more counts. The chain uses TRBV29-1 and TRBJ2-2; D uncertain. Germline loops: CDR1 SQVTM, CDR2 ANQGSEA. This CDR3 is 13 amino acids long. V was shortened by 4 bases and J by 1 base, with 7 bases between the two germline ends. The CDR3 region is CSVGRLNTGELFF. CDR3 nucleotides: TGCAGCGTTGGACGGCTGAACACCGGGGAGCTGTTTTTT.

V usage is TRBV5-6 and J usage is TRBJ2-5, with D tentatively TRBD2 (5 bases). V gave up 2 bases and J gave up 2 bases, with 10 bases separating them. Germline CDR1 SGHDT, CDR2 YYEEEE. This CDR3 spans 14 amino acids. The CDR3 is CASSFGAEQETQYF. The CDR3 DNA reads as TGTGCCAGCAGCTTTGGAGCGGAGCAAGAGACCCAGTACTTC.

This clonotype was seen ten or more times. The CDR3: CASSPQPDGELFF. The DNA of the CDR3 is TGTGCCAGCAGCCCTCAGCCGGATGGGGAGCTGTTTTTT. The chain links TRBV7-2 to TRBJ2-2; D gene ambiguous. The CDR3 has 13 amino acids. The germline gives CDR1 SGHTA, CDR2 FQGNSA. V lost 5 bases and J 8 bases, leaving 12 bases between the germline ends.

This clonotype has a count of ten or more. The rearrangement uses TRBV11-2 and TRBJ2-7; D call uncertain. V lost 0 bases, J lost 2 bases, and 2 bases lay in between. Germline lookup yields CDR1 SGHAT and CDR2 FQNNGV. The CDR3 spans 12 residues. The CDR3 here is CASSLEPYEQYF. The CDR3 DNA reads TGTGCCAGCAGCTTAGAACCCTACGAGCAGTACTTC. The complete variable domain, with remaining parts taken from reference TRBV11-2 and TRBJ2-7, reads EAGVAQSPRYKIIEKRQSVAFWCNPISGHATLYWYQQILGQGPKLLIQFQNNGVVDDSQLPKDRFSAERLKGVDSTLKIQPAKLEDSAVYLCASSLEPYEQYFGPGTRLTVT.

This clonotype was counted between two and nine times. The chain couples TRBV20-1 to TRBJ2-7; TRBD2 matches at 7 bases. Germline loops: CDR1 DFQATT, CDR2 SNEGSKA (reference sequence). V was clipped by 4 bases and J by 4 bases; unmatched bases: 16. This CDR3 contains 16 residues. DNA of the CDR3: TGCAGTGCTATGTCCCGTGAGGCTAGCGGATGGTACGAGCAGTACTTC. As protein: CSAMSREASGWYEQYF.

There are a few counts of this clonotype. V usage is TRBV30 and J usage is TRBJ1-3; weak D call: TRBD1 (5 bases). Between the trimmed V and J ends, which lost 4 bases and 14 bases, there was a span of 21 bases. This CDR3 spans 13 amino acids. The V gene's germline CDR1 is GTSNPN and CDR2 SVGIG (reference sequence). The chain's CDR3 is CAWTPLRNRPLYF. Written as DNA, the CDR3 is TGTGCCTGGACACCTCTACGGAACAGGCCCCTATATTTT.

The table lists this clonotype with many counts. This chain connects TRBV4-3 to TRBJ2-3, with 7 bases aligning to TRBD2. Per the germline V gene, CDR1 is LGHNA and CDR2 is YSLEER. With 5 bases clipped from V and 0 bases from J, the junction kept 5 bases outside the gene matches. This CDR3 spans 15 amino acids. The CDR3 DNA reads TGCGCCAGCAGCTCTCTAGCGGCTAGCACAGATACGCAGTATTTT. It is translated as CASSSLAASTDTQYF.

The J gene is TRBJ2-3, the V gene TRBV7-8; D tentatively reads TRBD1 or TRBD2 (7 bases each). The V and J ends lost 5 bases and 5 bases respectively, with 20 bases between them. Germline V lookup: CDR1 SGHVS, CDR2 FQNEAQ. CDR3 length: 16 amino acids. Here the CDR3 DNA reads TGTGCCAGCAGCCAGCGGGACAGCATGATAGGAGATACGCAGTATTTT. This encodes CASSQRDSMIGDTQYF.

This clonotype was observed at least ten times. The chain carries TRBV5-5 and TRBJ2-2; TRBD1 matches at 7 bases. V lost 4 bases and J lost 7; bases outside the gene matches: 13. Germline CDR1 SGHKS, CDR2 YYEKEE (reference sequence). The CDR3 sequence is 16 residues long. The CDR3 bases are TGTGCCAGCAGCCCCTATACCGGGACAGCTAGCGGGGAGCTGTTTTTT. This encodes CASSPYTGTASGELFF.

This clonotype came up a few times. CDR3 amino acids: CASGQTGNNSPLHF. Written as DNA, the CDR3 is TGTGCCAGCGGCCAGACAGGGAACAATTCACCCCTCCACTTT. The chain has TRBV12-3 or TRBV12-4 and TRBJ1-6; 7 bases match TRBD1. This CDR3 has 14 amino acids. Trimming at V came to 8 bases and at J to 7 bases, leaving 8 bases not matched to a gene.

The rearrangement links TRBV11-2 to TRBJ2-1; D gene uncertain. The CDR3 is 14 amino acids. Germline V gene data show CDR1 as SGHAT and CDR2 as FQNNGV. V was clipped by 0 bases and J by 7 bases, with 10 bases between them. The CDR3 protein is CASSLDLLGNEQFF. The CDR3 nucleotides read TGTGCCAGCAGCTTAGACCTTCTTGGGAATGAGCAGTTCTTC.

In its sample, this clonotype was seen a few times. V and J are TRBV7-2 and TRBJ2-7; D gene ambiguous. Trimming shortened V by 2 bases and J by 9 bases, and 8 bases separated the two germline ends. Germline loops: CDR1 SGHTA, CDR2 FQGNSA. This CDR3 spans 11 amino acids. CDR3: CASSLYERQYF. Here the CDR3 DNA reads TGTGCCAGCAGCTTATATGAAAGGCAGTACTTC.

The chain is built from TRBV6-2 or TRBV6-3 and TRBJ2-5; unclear D gene. In germline, CDR1 is MNHEY, CDR2 SVGEGT. This CDR3 region has 13 residues. V was clipped by 2 bases and J by 5 bases, with 9 bases between them. Here the CDR3 DNA reads TGTGCCAGCAGTTACGGTAGAATGGAGACCCAGTACTTC. This sequence encodes CASSYGRMETQYF.

This clonotype has ten or more counts. The chain uses TRBV28 and TRBJ2-1; 7 bases are a match to TRBD2. Trimming at V came to 2 bases and at J to 7 bases, leaving 8 bases not matched to a gene. This CDR3 is 15 amino acids long. Germline V gives CDR1 MDHEN, CDR2 SYDVKM. The CDR3 reads CASSLTQRDKNEQFF. The CDR3 DNA is TGTGCCAGCAGTTTAACCCAGCGGGATAAGAATGAGCAGTTCTTC.

The table lists this clonotype with many counts. The J gene is TRBJ2-5, the V gene TRBV19; 8 nucleotides align to TRBD2. Trimming took 3 bases from V and 1 from J; bases not matched to a gene: 7. This CDR3 region has 16 residues. Germline CDR1 and CDR2: LNHDA and SQIVND (reference sequence). The CDR3 region is CASSIAGGTLQETQYF. CDR3 nucleotide sequence: TGTGCCAGTAGTATCGCGGGAGGAACACTCCAAGAGACCCAGTACTTC. Full variable domain (missing parts from reference TRBV19 and TRBJ2-5): DGGITQSPKYLFRKEGQNVTLSCEQNLNHDAMYWYRQDPGQGLRLIYYSQIVNDFQKGDIAEGYSVSREKKESFPLTVTSAQKNPTAFYLCASSIAGGTLQETQYFGPGTRLLVL.

The chain employs TRBV6-5 and TRBJ1-6; 8 bases are shared with TRBD1. The CDR3 is 15 residues long. Germline assignment: CDR1 MNHEY and CDR2 SVGAGI. V shed 4 bases and J 8 bases; nucleotides not matched to a gene: 7. CDR3 DNA: TGTGCCAGCAGTTCCCTGGACAGGGTGGATTCACCCCTCCACTTT. This codes for CASSSLDRVDSPLHF.